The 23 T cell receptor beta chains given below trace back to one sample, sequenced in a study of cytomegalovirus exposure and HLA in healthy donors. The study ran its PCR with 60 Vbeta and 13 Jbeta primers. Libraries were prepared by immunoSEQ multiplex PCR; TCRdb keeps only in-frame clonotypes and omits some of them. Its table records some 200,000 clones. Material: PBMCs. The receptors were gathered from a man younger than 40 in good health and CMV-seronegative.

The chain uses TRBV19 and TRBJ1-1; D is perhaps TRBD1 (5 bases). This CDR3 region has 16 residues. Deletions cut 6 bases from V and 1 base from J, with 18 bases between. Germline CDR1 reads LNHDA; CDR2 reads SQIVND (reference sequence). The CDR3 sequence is CASRIASGGWNTEAFF. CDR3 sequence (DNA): TGTGCCAGTAGAATTGCATCGGGGGGATGGAACACTGAAGCTTTCTTT.

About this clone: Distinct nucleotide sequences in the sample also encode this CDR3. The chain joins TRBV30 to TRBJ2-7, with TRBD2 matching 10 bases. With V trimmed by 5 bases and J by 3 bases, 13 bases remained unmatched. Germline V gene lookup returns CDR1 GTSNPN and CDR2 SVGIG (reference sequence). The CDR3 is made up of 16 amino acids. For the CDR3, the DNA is TGTGCCTGGGGACGCCGGGCTAGCGGGAGTGTCTACGAGCAGTACTTC. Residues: CAWGRRASGSVYEQYF.

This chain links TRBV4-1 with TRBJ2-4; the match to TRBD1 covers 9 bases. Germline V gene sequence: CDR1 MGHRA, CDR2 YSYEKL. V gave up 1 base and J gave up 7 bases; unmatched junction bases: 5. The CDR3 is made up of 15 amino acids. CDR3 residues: CASSQVGDRVNIQYF. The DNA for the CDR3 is TGCGCCAGCAGCCAAGTTGGGGACAGGGTGAACATTCAGTACTTC.

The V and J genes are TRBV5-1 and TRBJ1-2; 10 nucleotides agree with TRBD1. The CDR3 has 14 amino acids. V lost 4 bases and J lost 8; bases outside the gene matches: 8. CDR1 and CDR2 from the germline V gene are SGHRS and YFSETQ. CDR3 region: CASSTGQGGLGYTF. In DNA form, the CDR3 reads TGCGCCAGCAGCACCGGACAGGGGGGCTTAGGCTACACCTTC.

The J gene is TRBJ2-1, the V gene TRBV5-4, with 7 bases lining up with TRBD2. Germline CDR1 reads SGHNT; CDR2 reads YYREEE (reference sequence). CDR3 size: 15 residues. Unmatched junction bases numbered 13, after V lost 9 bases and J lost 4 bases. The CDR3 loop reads CAIEVGGGSYNEQFF. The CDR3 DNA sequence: TGTGCCATCGAAGTGGGGGGGGGATCTTACAATGAGCAGTTCTTC.

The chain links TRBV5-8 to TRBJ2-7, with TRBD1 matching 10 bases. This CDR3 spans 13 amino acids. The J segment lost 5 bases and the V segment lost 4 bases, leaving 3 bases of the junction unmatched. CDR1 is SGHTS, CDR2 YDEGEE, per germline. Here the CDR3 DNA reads TGTGCCAGCAGCCAGGACAGGGGGGACGAGCAGTACTTC. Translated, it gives CASSQDRGDEQYF. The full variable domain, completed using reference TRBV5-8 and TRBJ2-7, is EAGVTQSPTHLIKTRGQQATLRCSPISGHTSVYWYQQALGLGLQFLLWYDEGEERNRGNFPPRFSGRQFPNYSSELNVNALELEDSALYLCASSQDRGDEQYFGPGTRLTVT.

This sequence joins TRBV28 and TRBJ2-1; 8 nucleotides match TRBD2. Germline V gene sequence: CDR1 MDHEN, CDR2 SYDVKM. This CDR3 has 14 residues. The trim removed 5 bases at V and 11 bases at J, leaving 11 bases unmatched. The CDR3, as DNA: TGTGCCAGCAGTACGGGACTAGATGCGTTTAAGCAGTTCTTC. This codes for CASSTGLDAFKQFF.

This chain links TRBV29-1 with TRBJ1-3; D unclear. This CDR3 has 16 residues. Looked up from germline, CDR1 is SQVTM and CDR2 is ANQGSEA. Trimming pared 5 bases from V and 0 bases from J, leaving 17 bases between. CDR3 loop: CSVIFTGESSGNTIYF. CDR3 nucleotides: TGCAGCGTTATCTTTACCGGGGAGAGCTCTGGAAACACCATATATTTT.

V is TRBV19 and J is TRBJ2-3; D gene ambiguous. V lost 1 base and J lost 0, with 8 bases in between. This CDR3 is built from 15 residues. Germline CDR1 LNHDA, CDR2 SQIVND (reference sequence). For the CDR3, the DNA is TGTGCCAGTAGTATAGCGGCTAGTAGCACAGATACGCAGTATTTT. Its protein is CASSIAASSTDTQYF.

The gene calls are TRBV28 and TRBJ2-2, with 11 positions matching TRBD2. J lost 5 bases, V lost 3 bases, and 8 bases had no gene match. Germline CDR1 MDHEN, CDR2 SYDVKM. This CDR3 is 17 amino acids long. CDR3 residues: CASSFSLAGGFTGELFF. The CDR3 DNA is TGTGCCAGCAGTTTCTCCCTAGCGGGAGGTTTTACCGGGGAGCTGTTTTTT.

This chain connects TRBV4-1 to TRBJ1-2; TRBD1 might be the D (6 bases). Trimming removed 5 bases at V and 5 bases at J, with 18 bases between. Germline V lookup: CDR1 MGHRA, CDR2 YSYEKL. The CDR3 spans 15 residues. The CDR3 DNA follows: TGCGCCAGCAGCGCTAGAGTAGGGACATCATATGGCTACACCTTC. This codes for CASSARVGTSYGYTF.

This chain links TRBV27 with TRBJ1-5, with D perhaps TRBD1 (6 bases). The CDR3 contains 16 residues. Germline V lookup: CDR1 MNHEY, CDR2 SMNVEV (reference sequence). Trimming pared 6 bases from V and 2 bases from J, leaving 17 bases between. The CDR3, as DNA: TGTGCCAGCAGGGCCGGGACATTCACTGGCAATCAGCCCCAGCATTTT. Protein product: CASRAGTFTGNQPQHF.

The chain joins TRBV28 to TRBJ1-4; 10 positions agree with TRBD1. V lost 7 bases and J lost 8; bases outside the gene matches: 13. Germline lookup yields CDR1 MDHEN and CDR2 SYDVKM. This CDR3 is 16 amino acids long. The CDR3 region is CASNSPTGGSQEKLFF. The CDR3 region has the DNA TGTGCCAGCAATTCCCCGACAGGGGGCAGTCAGGAAAAACTGTTTTTT.

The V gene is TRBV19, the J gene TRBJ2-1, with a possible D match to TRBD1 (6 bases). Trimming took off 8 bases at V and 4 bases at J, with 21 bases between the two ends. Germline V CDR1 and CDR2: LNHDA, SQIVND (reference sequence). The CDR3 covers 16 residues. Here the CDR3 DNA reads TGTGCCAGTCAAAAAAGGGCAGGGGACCCTTACAATGAGCAGTTCTTC. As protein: CASQKRAGDPYNEQFF.

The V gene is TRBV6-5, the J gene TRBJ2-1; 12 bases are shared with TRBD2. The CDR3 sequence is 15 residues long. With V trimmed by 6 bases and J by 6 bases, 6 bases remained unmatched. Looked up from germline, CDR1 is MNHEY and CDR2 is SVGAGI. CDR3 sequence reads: CASSIGLAGFNEQFF. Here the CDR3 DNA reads TGTGCCAGCAGCATAGGACTAGCGGGATTCAATGAGCAGTTCTTC.

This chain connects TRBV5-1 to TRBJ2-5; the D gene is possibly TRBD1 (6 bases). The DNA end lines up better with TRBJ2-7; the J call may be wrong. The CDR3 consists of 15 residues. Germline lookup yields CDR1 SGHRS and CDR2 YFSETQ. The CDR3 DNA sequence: TGCGCCAGCAGCATTTCGACAGGCCTCGACTACGAGCAGTACTTC. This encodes CASSISTGLDYEQYF.

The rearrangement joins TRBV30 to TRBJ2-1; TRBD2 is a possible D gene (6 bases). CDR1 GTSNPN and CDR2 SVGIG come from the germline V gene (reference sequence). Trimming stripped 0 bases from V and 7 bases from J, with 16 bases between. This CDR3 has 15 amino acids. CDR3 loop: CAWSVLGSGGNEQFF. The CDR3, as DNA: TGTGCCTGGAGTGTCCTAGGGTCCGGAGGGAATGAGCAGTTCTTC. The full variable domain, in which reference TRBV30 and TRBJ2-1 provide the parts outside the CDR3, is SQTIHQWPATLVQPVGSPLSLECTVEGTSNPNLYWYRQAAGRGLQLLFYSVGIGQISSEVPQNLSASRPQDRQFILSSKKLLLSDSGFYLCAWSVLGSGGNEQFFGPGTRLTVL.

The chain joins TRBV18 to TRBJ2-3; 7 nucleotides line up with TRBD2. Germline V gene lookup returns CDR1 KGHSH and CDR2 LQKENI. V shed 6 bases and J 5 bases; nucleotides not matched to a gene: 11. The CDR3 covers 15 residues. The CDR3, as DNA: TGTGCCAGCTCCGACGAGACTAGCTTGAGAGATACGCAGTATTTT. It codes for CASSDETSLRDTQYF.

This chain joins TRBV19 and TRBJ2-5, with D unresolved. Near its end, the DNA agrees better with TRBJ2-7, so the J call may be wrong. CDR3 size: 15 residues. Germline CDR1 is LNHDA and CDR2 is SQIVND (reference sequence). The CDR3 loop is CASSPSTLTSYEQYF. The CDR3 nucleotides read TGTGCCAGTAGTCCGTCGACACTTACATCCTACGAGCAGTACTTC.

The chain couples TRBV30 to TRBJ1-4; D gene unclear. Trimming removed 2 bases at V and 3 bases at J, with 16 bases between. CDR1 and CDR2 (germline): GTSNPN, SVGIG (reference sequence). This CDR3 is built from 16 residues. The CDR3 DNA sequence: TGTGCCTGGAGTTCGAACCCAGGCCCAGCTAATGAAAAACTGTTTTTT. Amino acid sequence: CAWSSNPGPANEKLFF.

The CDR3, as DNA: TGTGCCAGCAGCGCGACAGGGGACAAGGGACAGCCCCAGCATTTT. Translation: CASSATGDKGQPQHF. This sequence joins TRBV9 and TRBJ1-5, with 8 bases lining up with TRBD1. The junction had 9 bases not matched to a gene; V was cut back by 3 bases and J by 7 bases. There are 15 residues in the CDR3. Germline values: CDR1 SGDLS, CDR2 YYNGEE. Full variable domain (remainder filled in from reference TRBV9 and TRBJ1-5): DSGVTQTPKHLITATGQRVTLRCSPRSGDLSVYWYQQSLDQGLQFLIQYYNGEERAKGNILERFSAQQFPDLHSELNLSSLELGDSALYFCASSATGDKGQPQHFGDGTRLSIL.

In nucleotides, the CDR3 is TGTGCCAGTAGGGCCAGGGCAACCTCTGGAAACACCATATATTTT. Translation: CASRARATSGNTIYF. This sequence joins TRBV19 and TRBJ1-3, with D perhaps matching TRBD1 (5 bases). The V and J ends lost 6 bases and 0 bases respectively, with 12 bases between them. The CDR3 contains 15 residues. Looked up from germline, CDR1 is LNHDA and CDR2 is SQIVND (reference sequence).

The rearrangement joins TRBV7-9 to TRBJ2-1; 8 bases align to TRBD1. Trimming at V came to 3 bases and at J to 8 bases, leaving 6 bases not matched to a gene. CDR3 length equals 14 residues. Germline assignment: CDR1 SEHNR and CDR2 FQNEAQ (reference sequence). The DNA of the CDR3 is TGTGCCAGCAGCTTCACAGGGGGGTTGGATGAGCAGTTCTTC. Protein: CASSFTGGLDEQFF.